This TCR beta chain comes out of a study of blood T cell dynamics during melanoma immunotherapy (dated by TCRdb to the early 2020s). For context, the study as a whole: Patients with metastatic melanoma were treated with first-line pembrolizumab or nivolumab plus ipilimumab as standard of care in the United Kingdom. To find early correlates of response, the study profiled the peripheral T cell receptor repertoires of patients with metastatic melanoma both before and after one cycle of checkpoint inhibitor therapy. A training cohort was formed from consecutive patients, and a further independent group of patients from the same centre was pooled into an external validation set.

Including cysteine and phenylalanine, the CDR3 has 18 amino acids. Only the CDR3 portion is preserved as DNA: 54 bases, with reading frame beginning at the first base. In the germline V gene (reference sequence), CDR1 corresponds to LNHDA and CDR2 to SQIVND. Between the V and J ends, shortened by 4 bases and 1 base respectively, the junction contains 19 bases. For each sorted CD8+ T cell subset, the entire amount of extracted DNA went into the assay. TCR beta CDR3 sequences were amplified from genomic DNA using the immunoSEQ TCRb Assay kit according to manufacturer instructions. The KAPA Library Quantification Kit for Illumina platforms was used to quantify pooled libraries by qPCR. Sequencing of the pooled libraries was done on an Illumina NextSeq 500, with clustering at about 0.55-1.2 pM. Concerning the study's data processing: The TCR data were analyzed using immunoSEQ ANALYZER and the R LymphoSeq package. A rearrangement efficiency score was calculated as productive divided by the sum of productive and non-productive CDR3 sequences. Clonality was measured with the Gini coefficient and diversity with the Renyi index at alpha=1, and both measures were compared pairwise between timepoints within each patient. Clonal relatedness used an edit distance of 3, and repertoire similarity used the Bhattacharyya coefficient, both computed in LymphoSeq. To classify response, a linear discriminant analysis based on week-3 changes in clonality and diversity was built with the R MASS and caret packages. Held by TCRdb, this immuneACCESS table contains in-frame sequences only and omits some clones. Under half of the omission traces to an unresolved V gene where checked; the cause of the rest is unknown. Clone size and V and J calls were adopted from that table, with D and trimming inferred from the DNA. This sample has around 16,000 clones in its table, and 85% to 95% of those were observed once. The biggest ten clones account for 0.2% to 0.25% of the sample.

Concerning this clone: Which antigen it targets is not known. Base qualities are not at hand, and no much larger clone is one base apart.

In the paper's terms, the time point label means: week 3, after first cycle of checkpoint inhibitor. Blood samples were taken before treatment (T0) and at week 3 (W3), following the first cycle of checkpoint blockade. Except for two patients with rapid clinical progression, response was assessed 12 weeks after the first infusion by RECIST 1.1; disease control meant complete response, partial response or stable disease. Any patient who had received prior systemic cancer treatment, was on concomitant immunosuppressant therapy or had synchronous other active malignancies was excluded. In six patients, three progressing and three with disease control, sorted CD8+ memory and naive T cell subsets were sequenced at T0 and W3. Lymphoprep and SepMate tubes were used to isolate PBMC from blood, and red cell lysis was then performed. QIAamp DNA Blood Mini kits were used to extract DNA from PBMC and sorted T cell subsets. CD8+ T cell subsets were sorted live on a FACSAria III cytometer and then frozen prior to DNA extraction. For flow cytometry, fresh PBMC were kept at 4 degrees C in PBS with about 2% fetal bovine serum and analyzed within 25 hours.

Overall results and qualifications from the work: Whether the T cell clones behind the repertoire changes were melanoma-specific or instead reflected general immune activation was something the study could not determine. The relatively small sample size was acknowledged as a potential limitation on generalization of the results. Among sorted CD8+ subsets, TIE cells showed the highest similarity to cfDNA CDR3 sequences and the highest clonality, suggesting active turnover with convergence on dominant clones.

The sequenced sample was effector memory CD8+ T cells from blood, obtained from a patient treated with checkpoint blockade. The source of this sequence is a human donor with melanoma. Recombination linked TRBV19 to TRBJ2-2, with an unclear D gene assignment. The encoded CDR3 is CASSSTPPWVENTGELFF. The base sequence is TGTGCCAGTAGTAGTACTCCTCCCTGGGTAGAGAACACCGGGGAGCTGTTTTTT.